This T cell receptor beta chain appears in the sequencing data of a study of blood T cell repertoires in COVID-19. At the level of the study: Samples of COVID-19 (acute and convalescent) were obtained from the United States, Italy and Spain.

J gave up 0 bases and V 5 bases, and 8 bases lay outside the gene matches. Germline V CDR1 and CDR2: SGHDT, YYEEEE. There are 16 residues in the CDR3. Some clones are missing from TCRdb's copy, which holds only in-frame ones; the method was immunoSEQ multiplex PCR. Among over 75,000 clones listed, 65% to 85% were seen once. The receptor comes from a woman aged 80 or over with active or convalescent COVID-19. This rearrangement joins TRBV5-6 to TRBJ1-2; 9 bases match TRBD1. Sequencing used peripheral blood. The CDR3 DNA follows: TGTGCCAGCAGATTAGGACAGGGGCGAGCTAACTATGGCTACACCTTC. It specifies CASRLGQGRANYGYTF. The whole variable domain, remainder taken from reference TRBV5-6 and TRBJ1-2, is DAGVTQSPTHLIKTRGQQVTLRCSPKSGHDTVSWYQQALGQGPQFIFQYYEEEERQRGNFPDRFSGHQFPNYSSELNVNALLLGDSALYLCASRLGQGRANYGYTFGSGTRLTVV.